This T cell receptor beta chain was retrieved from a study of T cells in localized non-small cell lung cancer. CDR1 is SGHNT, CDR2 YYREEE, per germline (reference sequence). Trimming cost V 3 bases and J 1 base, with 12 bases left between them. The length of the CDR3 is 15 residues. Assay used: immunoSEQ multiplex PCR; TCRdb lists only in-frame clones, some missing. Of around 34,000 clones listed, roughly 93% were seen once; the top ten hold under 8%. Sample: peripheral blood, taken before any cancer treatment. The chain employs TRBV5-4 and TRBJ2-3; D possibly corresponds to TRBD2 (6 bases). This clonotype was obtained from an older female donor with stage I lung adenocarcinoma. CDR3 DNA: TGTGCCAGCAGCTCCCCCGGAGGGGGCACAGATACGCAGTATTTT. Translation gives CASSSPGGGTDTQYF.